This is a list of T cell receptor beta chains from one sample in a study of tumor-infiltrating lymphocytes in oesophageal squamous cell carcinoma. TCRdb reanalysed the PCR reads using MiXCR and keeps one entry per CDR3 protein. The sample holds around 12,000 distinct CDR3 sequences, more than 45% seen once. Sequences were obtained from blood. The receptors here all came from a female donor with esophageal squamous cell carcinoma. The CDR3 runs from the conserved cysteine through the conserved F or W. Each record gives: D gene, clone size, J gene, V gene, CDR3 DNA, CDR3 protein. D genes are given only for firm matches. Size values are once, few and many counts, or a class for expanded clones, and some rows have none.

TRBD2,.,TRBJ2-1,TRBV5-1,TGCGCCAGCAGCTTGGAACTAGCGGGAATCTATGAGCAGTTCTTC,CASSLELAGIYEQFF
.,.,TRBJ2-1,TRBV28,TGTGCCAGCAGGAGGCTTCATGAGCAGTTCTTC,CASRRLHEQFF
.,.,TRBJ1-2,TRBV7-2,TGTGCCAGCAGCTTAGGTAGGGGGAGCTATGGCTACACCTTC,CASSLGRGSYGYTF
TRBD2,.,TRBJ2-3,TRBV11-2,TGTGCCAGCAGCTTGGCTAGCGGGGCTAGCACAGATACGCAGTATTTT,CASSLASGASTDTQYF
TRBD2,.,TRBJ2-1,TRBV7-3,TGTGCCAGCAGCTTTGGCGGGAGGCGGGAAGAGACCCAGTTCTTC,CASSFGGRREETQFF
.,once,TRBJ2-5,TRBV12-3/TRBV12-4,TGTGCCAGCAGTAGAGTTCCCCAAGAGACCCAGTACTTC,CASSRVPQETQYF
TRBD2,once,TRBJ2-1,TRBV7-6,TGTGCCAGCGGTCTAGCGGGAGGTTTTAATGAGCAGTTCTTC,CASGLAGGFNEQFF
.,many,TRBJ2-7,TRBV30,TGTGCACAGAGTTCAGGGGATGGGTCCTACGAGCAGTACTTC,CAQSSGDGSYEQYF
.,once,TRBJ2-7,TRBV6-1,TGTGCCAGCAGCGTGAACTACGAGCAGTACTTC,CASSVNYEQYF
TRBD2,.,TRBJ2-1,TRBV11-2,TGTGCCAGCAGCCTAAGGACTAGCGGGGGTAGGGCTGAGCAGTTCTTC,CASSLRTSGGRAEQFF